This paragraph reports one T cell receptor beta chain. The antigen is unknown. TCRdb reprocessed the 5' RACE reads, keeping one entry per CDR3 protein, no DNA. The sample table includes around 260,000 distinct CDR3 sequences. This sample stems from a study of T cells expressing NK-cell markers. Study-level background: Cells sorted as CD3+CD56+NKG2C+, CD3+CD56+NKG2C- and CD3+CD56-NKG2C+ T cells supplied the TCR beta repertoires. Regarding the study as a whole: The leading position in the CD3+CD56-NKG2C+ fraction of several donors also went to these clonotypes.

CDR3 length: 14 amino acids. The germline V gene encodes CDR1 DFQATT and CDR2 SNEGSKA (reference sequence). The V gene is TRBV20-1, the J gene TRBJ1-5. This sequence was found in a woman aged 18-69 years in good health. Sample: blood T cells: a sorted CD56 or NKG2C T cell subset, CD4+ or CD8+ T cells, or bulk PBMC T cells (not recorded which). The CDR3 sequence: CSAIVGISNQPQHF.